Each of the 21 T cell receptor beta chains below was sequenced from the same sample in a study of human T cells and chemical hapten exposure. One entry per CDR3 protein results from TCRdb running MiXCR on the RACE reads. The sample shows approximately 340,000 distinct CDR3 sequences, approximately 6.3% of them seen only once. Sample time point: patch test 1, 2 weeks after DPC sensitization. Treatment denoted: therapeutic diphenylcyclopropenone sensitization with weekly scalp DPC. Sample: whole blood, taken in connection with sensitization to the hapten diphenylcyclopropenone (DPC). The receptors originated from a woman under 30 with alopecia areata. Some clones in this sample may be carry-over from other donors' samples.

This clonotype showed up just a few times. J is TRBJ1-1 and V is TRBV7-2, with 8 bases that match TRBD1. The CDR3 is 14 residues long. Germline V gives CDR1 SGHTA, CDR2 FQGNSA. Trimming cost V 3 bases and J 4 bases; bases outside gene matches: 4. The CDR3 loop is CASSFSGGSTEAFF. DNA for the CDR3: TGTGCCAGCAGCTTCTCAGGGGGCAGCACTGAAGCTTTCTTT.

The V and J genes are TRBV20-1 and TRBJ1-6; tentative D call: TRBD1 (5 bases). Trimming stripped 6 bases from V and 5 bases from J, with 11 bases between. CDR3 length: 13 residues. Germline loops: CDR1 DFQATT, CDR2 SNEGSKA (reference sequence). In nucleotides, the CDR3 is TGCAGTGCAAACCGGGACGATAATTCACCCCTCCACTTT. Protein sequence: CSANRDDNSPLHF.

The sample holds many counts of this clonotype. The chain has TRBV12-3 or TRBV12-4 and TRBJ2-3; tentative D call: TRBD1 (5 bases). V was trimmed by 4 bases and J by 4 bases, leaving 15 bases between them. The CDR3 totals 15 residues. CDR3 amino acids: CASSSPAAGPDTQYF. CDR3 nucleotides: TGTGCCAGCAGTTCCCCGGCAGCAGGGCCAGATACGCAGTATTTT.

The rearrangement uses TRBV5-1 and TRBJ2-7; a weak D match, TRBD2 (6 bases). V shed 0 bases and J shed 4 bases, with 17 bases lying between them. Germline CDR1 reads SGHRS; CDR2 reads YFSETQ. CDR3 size: 16 residues. The chain's CDR3 is CASSLEFGGSRYEQYF. CDR3 nucleotide sequence: TGCGCCAGCAGCTTGGAGTTCGGGGGTTCTCGGTACGAGCAGTACTTC.

Here the CDR3 DNA reads TGTGCCAGCAGCCCAGGGGGACAGGGACGGGACGAGCAGTACTTC. This translates into CASSPGGQGRDEQYF. The chain uses TRBV11-3 and TRBJ2-7; 9 nucleotides agree with TRBD1. CDR1 SGHNT and CDR2 YENEEA come from the germline V gene. This CDR3 contains 15 residues. Trimming at V came to 5 bases and at J to 5 bases, leaving 10 bases not matched to a gene.

This clonotype was detected a few times. The chain joins TRBV21-1 to TRBJ2-3; the D segment call TRBD2 is taken from the table without a DNA check. TRBV21-1 is termed a pseudogene. The CDR3 length is 14 residues. DNA for the CDR3: TGTGCCAGCAGCAAAGAGGGCAAGAGAGATACGCAGTATTTT. Its protein is CASSKEGKRDTQYF.

This clonotype came up many times. This chain connects TRBV7-9 to TRBJ2-2; no clear D gene. The CDR3 totals 15 residues. Germline CDR1 SEHNR, CDR2 FQNEAQ (reference sequence). The V end was cut by 1 base, the J end by 10 bases, with 16 bases between. CDR3 nucleotide sequence: TGTGCCAGCAGCTTAGGGCTAACCCCGCCCGAGGAGCTGTTTTTT. Encoded protein: CASSLGLTPPEELFF. Supplemented by reference TRBV7-9 and TRBJ2-2, the full variable domain reads DTGVSQNPRHKITKRGQNVTFRCDPISEHNRLYWYRQTLGQGPEFLTYFQNEAQLEKSRLLSDRFSAERPKGSFSTLEIQRTEQGDSAMYLCASSLGLTPPEELFFGEGSRLTVL.

The rearrangement uses TRBV2 and TRBJ2-5, with 9 bases aligning to TRBD2. This CDR3 comprises 14 residues. The germline V gene encodes CDR1 SNHLY and CDR2 FYNNEI. V lost 3 bases, J lost 5 bases, and 4 bases stayed unmatched. CDR3 nucleotides: TGTGCCAGCAGTGATTTTGGACTAGCGGAGACCCAGTACTTC. Its translation is CASSDFGLAETQYF.

This clonotype occurred many times. The genes are TRBV6-1 and TRBJ1-6; D not certain. The length of the CDR3 is 13 residues. Trimming left V 8 bases short and J 5 bases short, with 10 bases between. Germline V lookup: CDR1 MNHNS, CDR2 SASEGT. CDR3 bases: TGTGCCAGCTTGTTGAGGGATAATTCACCCCTCCACTTT. As protein: CASLLRDNSPLHF.

This chain joins TRBV5-1 and TRBJ1-1; D uncertain. CDR1 is SGHRS and CDR2 is YFSETQ in the germline V gene. The CDR3 contains 14 residues. Trimming pared 1 base from V and 1 base from J, leaving 8 bases between. In DNA, the CDR3 is TGCGCCAGCAGCTTGTGGGTTTCGAACACTGAAGCTTTCTTT. As protein: CASSLWVSNTEAFF.

This clonotype was seen ten or more times. J is TRBJ2-7 and V is TRBV20-1, with 9 bases that match TRBD1. Germline trimming cut 6 bases from V and 2 bases from J; bases unmatched to any gene: 8. CDR1 and CDR2 (germline): DFQATT, SNEGSKA (reference sequence). The CDR3 runs to 14 residues. CDR3 region: CSAQAGTGPYEQYF. The CDR3 coding sequence is TGCAGTGCCCAAGCTGGGACAGGGCCCTACGAGCAGTACTTC.

This clonotype was seen more than once but under ten times. The chain links TRBV5-4 to TRBJ1-3, with 8 bases aligning to TRBD1. The germline gives CDR1 SGHNT, CDR2 YYREEE (reference sequence). Trimming removed 0 bases from V and 4 bases from J; junction bases left unmatched: 3. The CDR3 covers 15 residues. Here the CDR3 DNA reads TGTGCCAGCAGCTTGGATAGGACAGGGGGAAACACCATATATTTT. Amino acid sequence: CASSLDRTGGNTIYF.

This clonotype was observed a few times. The gene calls are TRBV7-8 and TRBJ1-2; TRBD1 matches at 7 bases. Germline CDR1 SGHVS, CDR2 FQNEAQ. The ends lost 2 bases at V and 0 bases at J; junction bases unmatched: 6. This CDR3 region has 16 residues. In DNA form, the CDR3 reads TGTGCCAGCAGCTTAACGGCCACAGGGGCTAACTATGGCTACACCTTC. Translating gives CASSLTATGANYGYTF.

The rearrangement uses TRBV20-1 and TRBJ1-1, with a weak D call TRBD1 (5 bases). CDR1 and CDR2 (germline): DFQATT, SNEGSKA (reference sequence). The CDR3 has 15 residues. V was cut by 2 bases and J by 0 bases, with 13 bases left in between. This chain's CDR3 is CSARPRGLLNTEAFF. In DNA form, the CDR3 reads TGCAGTGCTAGACCCCGGGGCCTATTGAACACTGAAGCTTTCTTT.

The table lists this clonotype with a few counts. V usage is TRBV18 and J usage is TRBJ1-1, with D possibly matching TRBD1 (6 bases). V gave up 6 bases and J gave up 0 bases, with 14 bases separating them. This CDR3 is 15 amino acids long. Germline V lookup: CDR1 KGHSH, CDR2 LQKENI. The CDR3 sequence is CASSNRGPMNTEAFF. The CDR3 coding sequence is TGTGCCAGCTCTAATCGGGGGCCCATGAACACTGAAGCTTTCTTT.

This clonotype was found a few times. This sequence joins TRBV14 and TRBJ2-3; TRBD2 is a possible D gene (6 bases). The ends were cut back, 3 bases at V and 2 bases at J, with 15 bases in the middle. Germline CDR1 is SGHDN and CDR2 is FVKESK. The CDR3 spans 16 residues. This CDR3 is CASSQISGSLTDTQYF. CDR3 coding DNA: TGTGCCAGCAGCCAGATATCCGGGAGCCTCACAGATACGCAGTATTTT. The full variable domain, completed using reference TRBV14 and TRBJ2-3, is EAGVTQFPSHSVIEKGQTVTLRCDPISGHDNLYWYRRVMGKEIKFLLHFVKESKQDESGMPNNRFLAERTGGTYSTLKVQPAELEDSGVYFCASSQISGSLTDTQYFGPGTRLTVL.

This chain uses TRBV27 with TRBJ1-5; D gene uncertain. The CDR3 covers 13 residues. Germline lookup yields CDR1 MNHEY and CDR2 SMNVEV (reference sequence). V lost 6 bases and J 6 bases, leaving 12 bases between the germline ends. CDR3 in amino acids: CASSWGAIQPQHF. The CDR3 nucleotides are TGTGCCAGCAGCTGGGGTGCAATTCAGCCCCAGCATTTT.

This clonotype was seen repeatedly, ten times or more. The rearrangement uses TRBV7-2 and TRBJ1-1; D is possibly TRBD1 (5 bases). Germline lookup yields CDR1 SGHTA and CDR2 FQGNSA. The CDR3 length is 14 residues. V was clipped by 4 bases and J by 5 bases, with 14 bases between them. This chain's CDR3 is CASSWLAGETEAFF. In DNA, the CDR3 is TGTGCCAGCAGCTGGCTAGCGGGGGAGACTGAAGCTTTCTTT.

This rearrangement joins TRBV20-1 to TRBJ1-2, with D possibly matching TRBD1 (6 bases). Germline V lookup: CDR1 DFQATT, CDR2 SNEGSKA (reference sequence). Trimming took off 6 bases at V and 5 bases at J, with 16 bases between the two ends. This CDR3 has 13 residues. CDR3 in amino acids: CSAPDSGQYGYTF. The DNA for the CDR3 is TGCAGTGCCCCGGACAGCGGACAGTATGGCTACACCTTC.

The J gene is TRBJ2-3, the V gene TRBV12-3 or TRBV12-4, with 9 bases lining up with TRBD1. This CDR3 region has 15 residues. The trim removed 6 bases at V and 2 bases at J, leaving 6 bases unmatched. CDR3 in DNA: TGTGCCAGCAGCCGAAGGACAGGGGCCACAGATACGCAGTATTTT. Protein: CASSRRTGATDTQYF.

This clonotype was detected a few times. The gene calls are TRBV4-3 and TRBJ2-2; 8 bases are a match to TRBD1. CDR3 size: 18 residues. V shed 0 bases and J 6 bases; nucleotides not matched to a gene: 12. From germline, CDR1 is LGHNA and CDR2 YSLEER. DNA for the CDR3: TGCGCCAGCAGCCAAGATCTCAGCAGGGGGCTGTTCGCCGGGGAGCTGTTTTTT. Translating it yields CASSQDLSRGLFAGELFF.